Presented here are 24 T cell receptor beta chains from one specimen sequenced in a study of response to subunit inactivated influenza vaccine. Each CDR3 protein gets one entry after TCRdb re-called the RT-PCR reads with MiXCR. The sample lists 450,000 to 500,000 distinct CDR3 sequences; approximately 11% were seen once. The sample consisted of PBMCs from blood, taken about 40 days after vaccination. The receptors originated from a man aged 50-59 years who received an inactivated influenza vaccine.

V is TRBV9 and J is TRBJ2-5; D remains ambiguous. CDR1 is SGDLS and CDR2 is YYNGEE in the germline V gene. This CDR3 is built from 14 residues. V lost 0 bases, J lost 1 base, and 7 bases lay in between. The CDR3 loop reads CASSVGNTQETQYF. CDR3 in DNA: TGTGCCAGCAGCGTAGGAAATACCCAAGAGACCCAGTACTTC.

This clonotype turned up a few times. V usage is TRBV12-3 or TRBV12-4 and J usage is TRBJ1-5; D perhaps matches TRBD1 (6 bases). V gave up 5 bases and J gave up 5 bases, with 16 bases separating them. This CDR3 contains 15 residues. The CDR3 DNA reads as TGTGCCAGCAGTGCATCCGGGACATCTTATCAGCCCCAGCATTTT. Protein sequence: CASSASGTSYQPQHF.

This clonotype was seen at least ten times. V gene TRBV5-1 combines with J gene TRBJ2-1; 7 nucleotides line up with TRBD2. This CDR3 has 15 residues. The V gene end was trimmed by 4 bases and the J gene end by 4 bases; junction bases not matched to a gene: 8. The germline V gene encodes CDR1 SGHRS and CDR2 YFSETQ. The CDR3 protein is CASSLLAEPYNEQFF. In DNA form, the CDR3 reads TGCGCCAGCAGCCTCCTAGCGGAGCCGTACAATGAGCAGTTCTTC.

A few counts support this clonotype. J is TRBJ2-7 and V is TRBV7-2; D is perhaps TRBD2 (5 bases). V was trimmed by 5 bases and J by 0 bases, leaving 14 bases between them. The CDR3 covers 15 residues. Germline loops: CDR1 SGHTA, CDR2 FQGNSA. In nucleotides, the CDR3 is TGTGCCAGCAGCGGAGGAGGCCTGAGCTCCTACGAGCAGTACTTC. Translated, it gives CASSGGGLSSYEQYF.

This clonotype has only a few counts. The genes are TRBV6-5 and TRBJ2-1; 9 bases are a match to TRBD2. This CDR3 has 17 amino acids. The J segment lost 0 bases and the V segment lost 3 bases, leaving 6 bases of the junction unmatched. Germline V gene sequence: CDR1 MNHEY, CDR2 SVGAGI. The CDR3 is CASSYGSGGSSYNEQFF. Written as DNA, the CDR3 is TGTGCCAGCAGTTATGGTAGCGGGGGAAGCTCCTACAATGAGCAGTTCTTC.

J is TRBJ1-1 and V is TRBV5-1, with D possibly matching TRBD1 (6 bases). CDR1 SGHRS and CDR2 YFSETQ come from the germline V gene. This CDR3 has 15 residues. The ends were cut back, 1 base at V and 1 base at J, with 11 bases in the middle. The CDR3, as DNA: TGCGCCAGCAGCTTGACGGGACACAAGAACACTGAAGCTTTCTTT. Its translation is CASSLTGHKNTEAFF. Full variable domain (rest looked up from reference TRBV5-1 and TRBJ1-1): KAGVTQTPRYLIKTRGQQVTLSCSPISGHRSVSWYQQTPGQGLQFLFEYFSETQRNKGNFPGRFSGRQFSNSRSEMNVSTLELGDSALYLCASSLTGHKNTEAFFGQGTRLTVV.

In this sample, this clonotype turned up many times. This chain connects TRBV3-1 to TRBJ2-1; D is undetermined. Germline V gene lookup returns CDR1 LGHDT and CDR2 YNNKEL (reference sequence). CDR3 length equals 15 residues. The V end was cut by 1 base, the J end by 4 bases, with 11 bases between. The CDR3 DNA reads TGTGCCAGCAGCCAAGTAAAAGGGTTATACAATGAGCAGTTCTTC. As protein: CASSQVKGLYNEQFF.

The CDR3 DNA follows: TGTGCCAGCCTCAGCGGGAGGGCCGCGTACAATGAGCAGTTCTTC. Protein product: CASLSGRAAYNEQFF. The J gene is TRBJ2-1, the V gene TRBV18; 10 bases are shared with TRBD2. The CDR3 covers 15 residues. The germline V gene has CDR1 KGHSH and CDR2 LQKENI. V lost 8 bases and J lost 4; bases outside the gene matches: 8.

In its sample, this clonotype was seen a few times. The rearrangement uses TRBV4-3 and TRBJ1-2; possibly TRBD1 for D (6 bases). CDR1 is LGHNA, CDR2 YSLEER, per germline. The CDR3 spans 15 residues. V lost 2 bases and J 4 bases, leaving 14 bases between the germline ends. The CDR3 loop reads CASSQTRDKGYGYTF. The CDR3 nucleotides read TGCGCCAGCAGCCAAACCCGGGACAAGGGCTATGGCTACACCTTC.

The sample holds many counts of this clonotype. V is TRBV9 and J is TRBJ2-1; 10 positions agree with TRBD2. With 0 bases clipped from V and 9 bases from J, the junction kept 9 bases outside the gene matches. This CDR3 spans 16 amino acids. Germline values: CDR1 SGDLS, CDR2 YYNGEE. CDR3 loop: CASSVGSSGSNGEQFF. The CDR3 DNA reads TGTGCCAGCAGCGTAGGTTCTAGCGGGAGTAACGGTGAGCAGTTCTTC.

A few counts support this clonotype. V gene TRBV7-8 combines with J gene TRBJ2-5, with TRBD2 matching over 7 bases. Trimming at V came to 3 bases and at J to 1 base, leaving 8 bases not matched to a gene. The germline CDR1 and CDR2 sequences are SGHVS and FQNEAQ. The CDR3 is made up of 16 amino acids. CDR3 amino acids: CASSFPRTSIQETQYF. The CDR3 DNA sequence: TGTGCCAGCAGCTTTCCCAGGACTAGTATCCAAGAGACCCAGTACTTC.

This chain connects TRBV18 to TRBJ2-7; weak D call: TRBD1 (5 bases). The CDR3 contains 14 residues. The germline V gene encodes CDR1 KGHSH and CDR2 LQKENI. V gave up 7 bases and J gave up 4 bases, with 17 bases separating them. This chain's CDR3 is CASLRTPDSYEQYF. For the CDR3, the DNA is TGTGCCAGCTTAAGGACACCCGATTCTTACGAGCAGTACTTC. Complete variable domain (other parts from reference TRBV18 and TRBJ2-7): NAGVMQNPRHLVRRRGQEARLRCSPMKGHSHVYWYRQLPEEGLKFMVYLQKENIIDESGMPKERFSAEFPKEGPSILRIQQVVRGDSAAYFCASLRTPDSYEQYFGPGTRLTVT.

The chain has TRBV3-1 and TRBJ2-2, with TRBD1 identical over 8 bases. Germline CDR1 is LGHDT and CDR2 is YNNKEL (reference sequence). The J segment lost 3 bases and the V segment lost 5 bases, leaving 8 bases of the junction unmatched. This CDR3 has 16 amino acids. The CDR3 region has the DNA TGTGCCAGCAGCTTAAGCCGGGACAGGTACACCGGGGAGCTGTTTTTT. This codes for CASSLSRDRYTGELFF.

This clonotype showed up just a few times. The chain uses TRBV10-3 and TRBJ2-5; 11 bases match TRBD2. This CDR3 spans 16 amino acids. Germline-derived CDR1 and CDR2 are ENHRY and SYGVKD. V shed 6 bases and J 1 base; nucleotides not matched to a gene: 7. The CDR3 sequence is CAIRASGGSIQETQYF. CDR3 coding DNA: TGTGCCATCAGAGCTAGCGGGGGGTCGATCCAAGAGACCCAGTACTTC.

The chain carries TRBV5-1 and TRBJ2-1, with TRBD2 matching over 12 bases. With V trimmed by 4 bases and J by 9 bases, 8 bases remained unmatched. CDR1 and CDR2 (germline): SGHRS, YFSETQ. This CDR3 has 15 amino acids. In DNA, the CDR3 is TGCGCCAGCAGCCTGCACCAACTAGCGGGAGGTGAGCAGTTCTTC. This translates into CASSLHQLAGGEQFF.

This clonotype has just a few counts. The chain uses TRBV11-2 and TRBJ2-6; 7 nucleotides align to TRBD1. The J segment lost 0 bases and the V segment lost 2 bases, leaving 7 bases of the junction unmatched. Germline CDR1 and CDR2: SGHAT and FQNNGV. The CDR3 loop spans 18 amino acids. The CDR3 DNA reads TGTGCCAGCAGCTTAAATGCAGGGGGAAGCTCTGGGGCCAACGTCCTGACTTTC. This encodes CASSLNAGGSSGANVLTF. Full variable domain (missing parts from reference TRBV11-2 and TRBJ2-6): EAGVAQSPRYKIIEKRQSVAFWCNPISGHATLYWYQQILGQGPKLLIQFQNNGVVDDSQLPKDRFSAERLKGVDSTLKIQPAKLEDSAVYLCASSLNAGGSSGANVLTFGAGSRLTVL.

This clonotype is labeled as medium-sized. The gene calls are TRBV28 and TRBJ2-1; 7 bases agree with TRBD1. From germline, CDR1 is MDHEN and CDR2 SYDVKM. V trimming: 8 bases; J trimming: 7 bases; junction bases outside the gene matches: 11. The CDR3 totals 14 residues. The CDR3 coding sequence is TGTGCCAGCGCTTCGCTCGACAGGGTAAATGAGCAGTTCTTC. Translating it yields CASASLDRVNEQFF.

This clonotype occurred many times. V is TRBV4-3 and J is TRBJ2-7, with D possibly being TRBD1 or TRBD2 (5 bases each). There are 15 residues in the CDR3. V gave up 1 base and J gave up 2 bases, with 12 bases separating them. Per the germline V gene, CDR1 is LGHNA and CDR2 is YSLEER. The CDR3: CASSQAGTGTYEQYF. CDR3 nucleotides: TGCGCCAGCAGCCAAGCGGGGACCGGTACCTACGAGCAGTACTTC.

In the case of this clonotype: A single base separates this from a much larger clone, so it may be a read error. The CDR3 DNA sequence: TGCGCCAGCAGCAACGGACTAGCGGGAGCTGGGGAGCAGTTCTTC. Amino acid sequence: CASSNGLAGAGEQFF. The V call is TRBV5-1, the J call TRBJ2-1; 13 bases match TRBD2. Germline V CDR1 and CDR2: SGHRS, YFSETQ. CDR3 length: 15 amino acids. V dropped 4 bases and J dropped 10; count of bases not matched to a gene: 8.

This clonotype was detected ten times or more. The V and J genes are TRBV6-2 or TRBV6-3 and TRBJ2-1, with D possibly matching TRBD2 (6 bases). CDR1 and CDR2 (germline): MNHEY, SVGEGT. The CDR3 contains 15 residues. V was pared by 2 bases and J by 2 bases, with 10 bases between. CDR3 amino acids: CASSYTSHAYNEQFF. The CDR3 bases are TGTGCCAGCAGTTACACTAGCCACGCCTACAATGAGCAGTTCTTC.

This clonotype was detected only a few times. The rearrangement uses TRBV14 and TRBJ2-3; 11 nucleotides align to TRBD2. The CDR3 is made up of 17 amino acids. V lost 1 base to trimming and J lost 3 bases; unmatched junction nucleotides: 6. CDR1 and CDR2 from the germline V gene are SGHDN and FVKESK. This chain's CDR3 is CASSQVLAGGLTDTQYF. CDR3 nucleotide sequence: TGTGCCAGCAGCCAAGTTCTAGCGGGAGGCCTAACAGATACGCAGTATTTT.

This chain uses TRBV4-3 with TRBJ2-2; perhaps D is TRBD1 or TRBD2 (5 bases each). CDR3 size: 16 residues. CDR1 LGHNA and CDR2 YSLEER come from the germline V gene. Trimming took off 1 base at V and 1 base at J, with 10 bases between the two ends. In DNA form, the CDR3 reads TGCGCCAGCAGCCAAGTGGGACCTAGGAACACCGGGGAGCTGTTTTTT. The encoded protein is CASSQVGPRNTGELFF.

The V and J genes are TRBV12-3 or TRBV12-4 and TRBJ2-6; tentative D call: TRBD2 (6 bases). The CDR3 is 20 amino acids. Trimming removed 5 bases at V and 0 bases at J, with 23 bases between. CDR3 loop: CASSPTRYLAGSSGANVLTF. In nucleotides, the CDR3 is TGTGCCAGCAGTCCTACCCGTTATCTGGCGGGGAGCTCTGGGGCCAACGTCCTGACTTTC.

In its sample, this clonotype was seen a few times. The rearrangement joins TRBV12-3 or TRBV12-4 to TRBJ1-2; 7 nucleotides line up with TRBD1. This CDR3 region has 14 residues. The J segment lost 3 bases and the V segment lost 3 bases, leaving 4 bases of the junction unmatched. The CDR3 coding sequence is TGTGCCAGCAGTTTTGTACAGGGGTACTATGGCTACACCTTC. Its protein product is CASSFVQGYYGYTF.